One and the same sample provided the 21 T cell receptor beta chains below, sequenced in a study of Graves' ophthalmopathy and Graves' hyperthyroidism. Researchers took RNA transcripts and amplified TCR beta CDR3 regions from them. The library came from an HTBI-primed first-round RT-PCR and a second-round multiplex PCR. Each CDR3 protein is one row after TCRdb ran MiXCR on the multiplex PCR reads. The data contain about 700,000 distinct CDR3 sequences, around 40% of them seen just once; the ten biggest clones take up about 40%. Sample: peripheral blood. All receptors derive from an adult man with Graves' ophthalmopathy.

The rearrangement uses TRBV2 and TRBJ1-1; unclear D gene. This CDR3 region has 13 residues. Trimming shortened V by 0 bases and J by 7 bases, and 9 bases separated the two germline ends. CDR1 is SNHLY and CDR2 is FYNNEI in the germline V gene. CDR3: CASSEAGKVEAFF. CDR3 coding DNA: TGTGCCAGCAGTGAAGCGGGGAAGGTTGAAGCTTTCTTT. Together with reference TRBV2 and TRBJ1-1, the CDR3 gives the full variable domain: EPEVTQTPSHQVTQMGQEVILRCVPISNHLYFYWYRQILGQKVEFLVSFYNNEISEKSEIFDDQFSVERPDGSNFTLKIRSTKLEDSAMYFCASSEAGKVEAFFGQGTRLTVV.

This chain joins TRBV5-1 and TRBJ1-2, with TRBD1 as a possible D gene (5 bases). The germline V gene has CDR1 SGHRS and CDR2 YFSETQ. CDR3 length equals 15 residues. Between the trimmed V and J ends, which lost 7 bases and 6 bases, there was a span of 22 bases. The CDR3 loop reads CASSRSGTGGDGYTF. CDR3 DNA sequence: TGCGCCAGCTCAAGAAGCGGGACGGGCGGCGATGGCTACACCTTC.

This chain joins TRBV20-1 and TRBJ1-1; a weak D match, TRBD1 (5 bases). Germline V lookup: CDR1 DFQATT, CDR2 SNEGSKA (reference sequence). V shed 5 bases and J shed 1 base, with 14 bases lying between them. This CDR3 has 14 residues. The CDR3 is CSARQGGPNTEAFF. The CDR3 DNA reads as TGCAGTGCTCGTCAGGGAGGGCCGAACACTGAAGCTTTCTTT.

This clonotype was observed at least ten times. This CDR3 is CSATNGGATAEQYF. The CDR3 DNA reads as TGCAGTGCGACCAACGGGGGGGCCACCGCCGAGCAGTACTTC. The chain recombines TRBV20-1 with TRBJ2-7, with TRBD2 matching 8 bases. Trimming took 6 bases from V and 6 from J; bases not matched to a gene: 13. Germline CDR1 and CDR2: DFQATT and SNEGSKA (reference sequence). The CDR3 runs to 14 residues.

As for this clonotype: Relative to the germline gene, one junction end is altered; a read error may explain this. The rearrangement links TRBV7-9 to TRBJ1-2, with D perhaps TRBD1 (5 bases). The CDR3 loop spans 15 amino acids. Germline CDR1 SEHNR, CDR2 FQNEAQ (reference sequence). CDR3 DNA sequence: TGCGCCAGCAGCCAATCCGTCGGACAAACGGGCGGCTACACCTTC. It codes for CASSQSVGQTGGYTF. Full variable domain (remainder filled in from reference TRBV7-9 and TRBJ1-2): DTGVSQNPRHKITKRGQNVTFRCDPISEHNRLYWYRQTLGQGPEFLTYFQNEAQLEKSRLLSDRFSAERPKGSFSTLEIQRTEQGDSAMYLCASSQSVGQTGGYTFGSGTRLTVV.

The chain couples TRBV10-3 to TRBJ2-7; 7 nucleotides line up with TRBD1. Germline lookup yields CDR1 ENHRY and CDR2 SYGVKD. This CDR3 has 16 residues. J lost 3 bases, V lost 0 bases, and 8 bases had no gene match. CDR3 protein: CAISESGQGDYYEQYF. DNA of the CDR3: TGTGCCATCAGTGAGTCTGGGCAGGGGGATTACTACGAGCAGTACTTC.

This clonotype has ten or more counts. The V gene is TRBV29-1, the J gene TRBJ2-7; the D gene is possibly TRBD1 (5 bases). CDR1 SQVTM and CDR2 ANQGSEA come from the germline V gene. The CDR3 length is 12 residues. V lost 7 bases to trimming and J lost 6 bases, with 16 bases between them. The CDR3 DNA reads TGCAGCGCACGGACAAACCCCGCCGAGCAGTACTTC. Translating gives CSARTNPAEQYF.

V usage is TRBV19 and J usage is TRBJ1-5; TRBD1 is a possible D gene (6 bases). CDR1 is LNHDA and CDR2 is SQIVND in the germline V gene (reference sequence). This CDR3 comprises 15 residues. Between the trimmed V and J ends, which lost 6 bases and 7 bases, there was a span of 19 bases. The CDR3 DNA sequence: TGTGCCAGTAGCCATACAGGGTTGGATGGCCAGCCCCAGCATTTT. Residues: CASSHTGLDGQPQHF.

This clonotype was recorded a few times. V and J are TRBV14 and TRBJ1-4, with a weak D call TRBD1 (5 bases). CDR1 SGHDN and CDR2 FVKESK come from the germline V gene. Trimming took 0 bases from V and 0 from J, leaving 5 bases between them. The CDR3 runs to 15 residues. The CDR3 DNA follows: TGTGCCAGCAGCCAAGAGACAGCAACTAATGAAAAACTGTTTTTT. This translates into CASSQETATNEKLFF. The variable domain in full, completed from reference TRBV14 and TRBJ1-4, reads EAGVTQFPSHSVIEKGQTVTLRCDPISGHDNLYWYRRVMGKEIKFLLHFVKESKQDESGMPNNRFLAERTGGTYSTLKVQPAELEDSGVYFCASSQETATNEKLFFGSGTQLSVL.

V gene TRBV29-1 combines with J gene TRBJ2-2; 8 bases match TRBD2. This CDR3 has 17 residues. Germline CDR1 SQVTM, CDR2 ANQGSEA. J lost 4 bases, V lost 4 bases, and 14 bases had no gene match. The CDR3 DNA follows: TGCAGCGTTGTCTTTTCGGGAGGGCTAGCGGGCACCGGGGAGCTGTTTTTT. Amino acid sequence: CSVVFSGGLAGTGELFF.

The V call is TRBV7-2, the J call TRBJ2-5; 7 bases map to TRBD1. Trimming took 4 bases from V and 5 from J; bases not matched to a gene: 7. The CDR3 contains 14 residues. Germline CDR1 is SGHTA and CDR2 is FQGNSA. As DNA, the CDR3 is TGTGCCAGCAGCTCTGGACAGGTTGAGGAGACCCAGTACTTC. Its translation is CASSSGQVEETQYF.

The table lists this clonotype with a few counts. V and J are TRBV11-3 and TRBJ1-5; D gene uncertain. The CDR3 runs to 14 residues. V was shortened by 1 base and J by 4 bases, with 8 bases between the two germline ends. Germline V lookup: CDR1 SGHNT, CDR2 YENEEA. The CDR3 reads CASSLGGRNQPQHF. In DNA form, the CDR3 reads TGTGCCAGCAGCTTAGGCGGTCGTAATCAGCCCCAGCATTTT.

This clonotype came up a few times. A junction end diverges from the germline sequence, so it may reflect a read error. This sequence joins TRBV10-3 and TRBJ1-3, with D maybe TRBD1 (5 bases). The CDR3 length is 16 residues. Germline V lookup: CDR1 ENHRY, CDR2 SYGVKD. The CDR3 here is CASSDPRALSGNTIYF. As DNA, the CDR3 is TGTGCCAGCAGTGACCCCAGGGCGCTCTCTGGAAACACCATATATTTT.

The chain carries TRBV20-1 and TRBJ1-2; D perhaps matches TRBD1 (6 bases). The CDR3 is made up of 13 amino acids. Germline values: CDR1 DFQATT, CDR2 SNEGSKA (reference sequence). V was trimmed by 3 bases and J by 4 bases, leaving 12 bases between them. The CDR3 reads CSASPGQTYGYTF. CDR3 coding DNA: TGCAGTGCTAGCCCGGGACAAACCTATGGCTACACCTTC.

Many counts were recorded for this clonotype. The chain links TRBV2 to TRBJ1-3, with TRBD1 identical over 7 bases. The CDR3 is 15 residues long. Germline V gene sequence: CDR1 SNHLY, CDR2 FYNNEI. The V gene end was trimmed by 5 bases and the J gene end by 2 bases; junction bases not matched to a gene: 6. The chain's CDR3 is CASSNRGYTGNTIYF. The CDR3 nucleotides read TGTGCCAGCAGTAACAGGGGATATACTGGAAACACCATATATTTT.

This chain joins TRBV29-1 and TRBJ1-6; 8 bases line up with TRBD1. Per the germline V gene, CDR1 is SQVTM and CDR2 is ANQGSEA. With V trimmed by 7 bases and J by 7 bases, 12 bases remained unmatched. The length of the CDR3 is 15 residues. Written as DNA, the CDR3 is TGCAGCGCCATGGACAGGGTCGGCGCGAATTCACCCCTCCACTTT. Translation: CSAMDRVGANSPLHF.

This clonotype was counted only a few times. The chain employs TRBV6-5 and TRBJ2-7; a possible D gene is TRBD2 (5 bases). Trimming cost V 6 bases and J 4 bases, with 10 bases left between them. CDR1 and CDR2 from the germline V gene are MNHEY and SVGAGI. This CDR3 has 12 residues. The CDR3 spells CASRGEVYEQYF. In DNA, the CDR3 is TGTGCCAGCAGGGGAGAGGTTTACGAGCAGTACTTC.

A remark on this clonotype: A read error may be the cause here, since a much bigger clone is one base away. The gene calls are TRBV2 and TRBJ1-1, with no clear D. Germline V lookup: CDR1 SNHLY, CDR2 FYNNEI. The length of the CDR3 is 13 residues. The CDR3 is CASSELPNTEASF. The CDR3 region has the DNA TGTGCCAGCAGTGAACTGCCGAACACTGAAGCTTCCTTT.

In its sample, this clonotype was seen once. The junction does not match germline at one end; this may be a read error. V usage is TRBV2 and J usage is TRBJ2-3; either TRBD1 or TRBD2 may fit D (5 bases each). Germline loops: CDR1 SNHLY, CDR2 FYNNEI. The CDR3 consists of 16 residues. CDR3 nucleotides: TGCGCCAGCAGCCAAGCAACGGGGCATCACACAGATACGCAGTATTTT. It yields the protein CASSQATGHHTDTQYF.

This clonotype was detected ten times or more. The CDR3 spells CASRGQVVNTIYF. Written as DNA, the CDR3 is TGTGCCAGCAGGGGACAGGTTGTAAACACCATATATTTT. The chain joins TRBV7-2 to TRBJ1-3; 8 bases agree with TRBD1. The V segment lost 6 bases and the J segment 6 bases; nucleotides outside the gene matches: 4. The CDR3 totals 13 residues. Germline V gene lookup returns CDR1 SGHTA and CDR2 FQGNSA. Based on the CDR3 plus reference TRBV7-2 and TRBJ1-3, the full variable domain is GAGVSQSPSNKVTEKGKDVELRCDPISGHTALYWYRQSLGQGLEFLIYFQGNSAPDKSGLPSDRFSAERTGGSVSTLTIQRTQQEDSAVYLCASRGQVVNTIYFGEGSWLTVV.

The table lists this clonotype with a count of one. CDR3: CASSSAGGQGTGELFF. As DNA, the CDR3 is TGTGCCAGCAGCTCGGCCGGGGGGCAAGGCACCGGGGAGCTGTTTTTT. The chain links TRBV25-1 to TRBJ2-2, with a weak D call TRBD2 (7 bases). Germline V gene data show CDR1 as MGHDK and CDR2 as SYGVNS. The CDR3 has 16 residues. V lost 6 bases and J lost 4, with 18 bases in between.